These T cell receptor beta chains were read from a single sample in a study of cytomegalovirus exposure and HLA in healthy donors. The table came from immunoSEQ multiplex PCR; TCRdb's copy has only in-frame clones and leaves some out. Here the sample spans 120,000 to 150,000 clones, roughly 90% being singletons. The sample taken for sequencing was PBMCs. All receptors derive from a man aged 18 to 29 in good health and CMV-seropositive. The CDR3 runs from the conserved cysteine through the conserved F or W. A D gene is named only where the DNA matches it firmly. Where a row states a size, it is once, few, many or the class of an expanded clone; other rows omit it.

V gene,D gene,J gene,clone size,CDR3 DNA,CDR3 protein
TRBV15,TRBD2,TRBJ2-3,.,TGTGCCACCAGCAGAGGTGGGGAGGGCCGAGGTACGCAGTATTTT,CATSRGGEGRGTQYF
TRBV4-1,.,TRBJ1-6,.,TGCGCCAGCAGCCAAGTCGTACAGCTTAATTCACCCCTCCACTTT,CASSQVVQLNSPLHF
TRBV10-1,.,TRBJ1-2,few,TGCGCCAGCAGTGATTCGGTGAGCTATGGCTACACCTTC,CASSDSVSYGYTF
TRBV30,.,TRBJ2-1,.,TGTGCCTGGAGTGTAAGCGAGTGGAATGAGCAGTTCTTC,CAWSVSEWNEQFF
TRBV21-1,.,TRBJ2-1,.,TGTGCCAGCAGCAGGGAGGAAGGAGTCTCCTACAATGAGCAGTTCTTC,CASSREEGVSYNEQFF
TRBV18,.,TRBJ1-1,.,TGTGCCAGCTCACCCTATTCCGGTGGACTCATGAACACTGAAGCTTTCTTT,CASSPYSGGLMNTEAFF
TRBV6-5,.,TRBJ1-1,.,TGTGCCAGCAGTTACTCGACAGGATTGAACACTGAAGCTTTCTTT,CASSYSTGLNTEAFF
TRBV19,.,TRBJ1-5,.,TGTGCCACTACCGGACAGATCAATCAGCCCCAGCATTTT,CATTGQINQPQHF
TRBV11-1,TRBD1,TRBJ1-2,.,TGTGCCAGCAGCCCAAGGGGGCCGTATGGCTACACCTTC,CASSPRGPYGYTF
TRBV10-3,.,TRBJ2-1,.,TGTGCCATCAGTGATCAGGGAACGACCAATGAGCAGTTCTTC,CAISDQGTTNEQFF
TRBV5-6,TRBD1,TRBJ1-6,few,TGTGCCAGCAGCTTGGGACAGGGGGCGCGGGCACCCCTCCACTTT,CASSLGQGARAPLHF
TRBV10-1,.,TRBJ2-3,.,TGCGCCAGCAGTGAAGGGACACTTTACACAGATACGCAGTATTTT,CASSEGTLYTDTQYF
TRBV5-5,.,TRBJ2-3,.,TGTGCCAGCAGCTTGGGCACTTATAGCACAGATACGCAGTATTTT,CASSLGTYSTDTQYF
TRBV14,TRBD1,TRBJ2-7,.,TGTGCCAGCAGCCAACCTTTCCGACAGGGCAAGCAGTACTTC,CASSQPFRQGKQYF
TRBV9,TRBD2,TRBJ2-7,.,TGTGCCAGCAGCGTAGGGACTAGCGGGAGAGGGTCATACGAGCAGTACTTC,CASSVGTSGRGSYEQYF
TRBV5-4,TRBD2,TRBJ2-3,.,TGTGCCAGCAGCTGGGAACTAGCGACAGATACGCAGTATTTT,CASSWELATDTQYF
TRBV19,.,TRBJ1-1,.,TGTGCCAGTAGCCGGTTGAACACTGAAGCTTTCTTT,CASSRLNTEAFF
TRBV6-1,.,TRBJ1-5,once,TGTGCCAGCAGTGAGGTACTGTATAGCAATCAGCCCCAGCATTTT,CASSEVLYSNQPQHF